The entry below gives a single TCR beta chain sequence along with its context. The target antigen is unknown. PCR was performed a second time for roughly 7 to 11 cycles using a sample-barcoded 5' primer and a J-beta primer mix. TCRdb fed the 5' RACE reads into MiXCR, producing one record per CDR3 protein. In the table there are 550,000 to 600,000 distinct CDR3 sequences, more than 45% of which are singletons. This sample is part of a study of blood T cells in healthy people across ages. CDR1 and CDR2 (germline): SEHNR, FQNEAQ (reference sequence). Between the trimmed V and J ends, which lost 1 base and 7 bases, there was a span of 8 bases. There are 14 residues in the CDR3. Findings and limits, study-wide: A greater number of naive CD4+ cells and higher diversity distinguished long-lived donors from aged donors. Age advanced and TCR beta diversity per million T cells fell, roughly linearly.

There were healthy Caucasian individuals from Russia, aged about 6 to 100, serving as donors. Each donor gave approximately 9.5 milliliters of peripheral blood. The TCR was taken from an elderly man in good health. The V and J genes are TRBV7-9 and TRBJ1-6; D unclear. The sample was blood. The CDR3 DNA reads TGTGCCAGCAGCTTAGATGGTCTCAATTCACCCCTCCACTTT. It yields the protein CASSLDGLNSPLHF. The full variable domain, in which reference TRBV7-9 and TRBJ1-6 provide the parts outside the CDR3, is DTGVSQNPRHKITKRGQNVTFRCDPISEHNRLYWYRQTLGQGPEFLTYFQNEAQLEKSRLLSDRFSAERPKGSFSTLEIQRTEQGDSAMYLCASSLDGLNSPLHFGNGTRLTVT.